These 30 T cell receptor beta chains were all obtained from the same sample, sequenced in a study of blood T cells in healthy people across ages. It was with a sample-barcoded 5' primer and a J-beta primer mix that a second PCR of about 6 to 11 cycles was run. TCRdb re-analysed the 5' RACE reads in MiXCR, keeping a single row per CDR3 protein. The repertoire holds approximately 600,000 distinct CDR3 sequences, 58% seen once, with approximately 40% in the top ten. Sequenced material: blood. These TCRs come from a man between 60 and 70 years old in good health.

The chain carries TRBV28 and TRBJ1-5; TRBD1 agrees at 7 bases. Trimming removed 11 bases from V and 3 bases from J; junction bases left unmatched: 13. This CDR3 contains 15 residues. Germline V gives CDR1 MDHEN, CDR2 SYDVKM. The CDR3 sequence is CAGAIRGGYNQPQHF. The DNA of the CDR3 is TGTGCCGGGGCTATTAGAGGGGGCTACAATCAGCCCCAGCATTTT. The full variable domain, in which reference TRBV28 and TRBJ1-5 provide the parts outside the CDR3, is DVKVTQSSRYLVKRTGEKVFLECVQDMDHENMFWYRQDPGLGLRLIYFSYDVKMKEKGDIPEGYSVSREKKERFSLILESASTNQTSMYLCAGAIRGGYNQPQHFGDGTRLSIL.

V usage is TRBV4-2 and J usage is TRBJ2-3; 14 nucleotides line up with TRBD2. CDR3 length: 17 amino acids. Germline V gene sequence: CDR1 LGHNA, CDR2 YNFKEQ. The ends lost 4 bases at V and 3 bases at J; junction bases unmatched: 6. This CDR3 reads CASSPFGLAGGTDTQYF. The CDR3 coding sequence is TGTGCCAGCAGCCCCTTCGGACTAGCGGGGGGAACAGATACGCAGTATTTT.

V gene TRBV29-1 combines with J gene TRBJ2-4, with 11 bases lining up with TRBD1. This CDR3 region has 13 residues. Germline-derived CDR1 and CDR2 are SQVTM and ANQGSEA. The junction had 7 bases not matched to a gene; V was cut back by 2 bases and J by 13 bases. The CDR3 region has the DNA TGCAGCGTTGAATCGGACAGGGGGCTCCCCCAGTACTTC. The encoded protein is CSVESDRGLPQYF.

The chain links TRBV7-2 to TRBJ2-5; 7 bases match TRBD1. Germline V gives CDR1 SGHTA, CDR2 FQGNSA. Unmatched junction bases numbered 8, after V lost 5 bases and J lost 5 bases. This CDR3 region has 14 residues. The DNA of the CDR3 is TGTGCCAGCAGCGAAAGACAGGGCAGGGAGACCCAGTACTTC. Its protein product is CASSERQGRETQYF.

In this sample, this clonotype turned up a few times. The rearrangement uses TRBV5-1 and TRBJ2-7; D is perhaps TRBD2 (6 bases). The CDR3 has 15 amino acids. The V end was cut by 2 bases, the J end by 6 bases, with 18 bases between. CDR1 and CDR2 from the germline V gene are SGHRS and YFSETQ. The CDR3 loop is CASSFEGGSWLEQYF. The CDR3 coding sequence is TGCGCCAGCAGCTTCGAAGGAGGGTCCTGGCTCGAGCAGTACTTC.

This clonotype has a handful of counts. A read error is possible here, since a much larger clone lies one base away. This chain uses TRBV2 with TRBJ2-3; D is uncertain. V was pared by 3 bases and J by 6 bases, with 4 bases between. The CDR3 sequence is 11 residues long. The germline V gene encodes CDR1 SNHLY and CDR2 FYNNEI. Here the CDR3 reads CASSEVDTQYF. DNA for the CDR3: TGTGCCAGCAGTGAGGTGGATACGCAGTATTTT.

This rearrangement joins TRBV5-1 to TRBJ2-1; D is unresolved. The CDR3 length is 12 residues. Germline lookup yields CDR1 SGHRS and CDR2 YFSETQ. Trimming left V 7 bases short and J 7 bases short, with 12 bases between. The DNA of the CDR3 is TGCGCCAGCGGCTCGCAGGATAATGAGCAGTTCTTC. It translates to CASGSQDNEQFF.

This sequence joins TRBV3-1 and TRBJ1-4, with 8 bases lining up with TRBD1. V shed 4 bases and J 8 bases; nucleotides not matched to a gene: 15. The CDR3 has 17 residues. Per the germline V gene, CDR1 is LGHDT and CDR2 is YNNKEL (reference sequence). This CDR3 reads CASSPPFRTGYEEKLFF. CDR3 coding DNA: TGTGCCAGCAGCCCTCCCTTTCGGACAGGGTATGAGGAAAAACTGTTTTTT.

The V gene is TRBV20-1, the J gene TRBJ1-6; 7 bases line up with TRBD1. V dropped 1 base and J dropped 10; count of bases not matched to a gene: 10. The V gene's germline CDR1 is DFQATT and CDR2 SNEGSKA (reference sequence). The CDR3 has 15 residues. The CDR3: CSARGRDRRASPLHF. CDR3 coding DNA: TGCAGTGCTAGAGGGCGGGACAGAAGGGCCTCACCCCTCCACTTT.

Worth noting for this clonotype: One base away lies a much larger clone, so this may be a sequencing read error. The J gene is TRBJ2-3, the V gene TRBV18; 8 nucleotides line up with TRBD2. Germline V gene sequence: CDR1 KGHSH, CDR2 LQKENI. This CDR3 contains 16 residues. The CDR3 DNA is TGTGCCAGCTCACGGGCCGGGACTAGGGTCACAGAGACGCAGTATTTT. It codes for CASSRAGTRVTETQYF.

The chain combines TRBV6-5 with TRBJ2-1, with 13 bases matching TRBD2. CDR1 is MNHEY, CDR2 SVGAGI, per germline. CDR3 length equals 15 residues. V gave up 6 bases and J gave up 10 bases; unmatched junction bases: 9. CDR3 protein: CASSTSGGARSEQFF. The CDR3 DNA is TGTGCCAGCAGCACTAGCGGGGGGGCCCGGAGCGAGCAGTTCTTC.

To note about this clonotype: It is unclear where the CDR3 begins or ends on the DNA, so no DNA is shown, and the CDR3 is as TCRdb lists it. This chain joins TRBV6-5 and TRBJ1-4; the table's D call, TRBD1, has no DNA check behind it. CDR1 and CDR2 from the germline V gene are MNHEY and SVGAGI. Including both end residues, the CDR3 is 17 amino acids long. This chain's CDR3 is CASSSSGPGARNEKLFF.

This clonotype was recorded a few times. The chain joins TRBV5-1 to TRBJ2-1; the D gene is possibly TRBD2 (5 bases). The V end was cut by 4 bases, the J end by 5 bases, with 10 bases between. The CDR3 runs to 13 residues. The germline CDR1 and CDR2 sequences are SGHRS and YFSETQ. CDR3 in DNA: TGCGCCAGCAGCGGCGACGGGAACAATGAGCAGTTCTTC. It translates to CASSGDGNNEQFF. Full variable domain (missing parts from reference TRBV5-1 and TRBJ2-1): KAGVTQTPRYLIKTRGQQVTLSCSPISGHRSVSWYQQTPGQGLQFLFEYFSETQRNKGNFPGRFSGRQFSNSRSEMNVSTLELGDSALYLCASSGDGNNEQFFGPGTRLTVL.

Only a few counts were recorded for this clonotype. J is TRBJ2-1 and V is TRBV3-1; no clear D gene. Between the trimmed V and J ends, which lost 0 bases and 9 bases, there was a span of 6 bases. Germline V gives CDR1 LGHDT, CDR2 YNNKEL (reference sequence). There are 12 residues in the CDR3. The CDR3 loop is CASSQDTFEQFF. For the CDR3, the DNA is TGTGCCAGCAGCCAAGATACGTTTGAGCAGTTCTTC.

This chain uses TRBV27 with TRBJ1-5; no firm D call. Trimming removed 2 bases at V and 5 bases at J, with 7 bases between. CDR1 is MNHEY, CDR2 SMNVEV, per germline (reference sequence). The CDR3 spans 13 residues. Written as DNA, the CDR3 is TGTGCCAGCAGTTTAGAGGTGGATCAGCCCCAGCATTTT. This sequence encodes CASSLEVDQPQHF.

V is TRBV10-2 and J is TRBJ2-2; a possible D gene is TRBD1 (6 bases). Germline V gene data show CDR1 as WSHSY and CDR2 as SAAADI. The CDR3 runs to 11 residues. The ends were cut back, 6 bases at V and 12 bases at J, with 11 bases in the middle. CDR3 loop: CASSGTIKLFF. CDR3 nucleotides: TGCGCCAGCAGCGGGACAATAAAGCTGTTTTTT.

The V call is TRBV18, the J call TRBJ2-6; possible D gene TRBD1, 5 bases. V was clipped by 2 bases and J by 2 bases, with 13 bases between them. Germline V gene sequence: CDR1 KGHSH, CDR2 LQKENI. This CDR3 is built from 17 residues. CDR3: CASSPFPGWPGANVLTF. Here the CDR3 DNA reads TGTGCCAGCTCACCATTTCCAGGGTGGCCTGGGGCCAACGTCCTGACTTTC.

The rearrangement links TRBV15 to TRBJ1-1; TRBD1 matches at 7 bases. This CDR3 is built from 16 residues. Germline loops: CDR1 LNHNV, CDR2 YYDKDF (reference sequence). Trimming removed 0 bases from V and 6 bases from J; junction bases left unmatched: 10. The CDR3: CATSRDLARGWSEAFF. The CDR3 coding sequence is TGTGCCACCAGCAGAGATCTGGCCAGGGGGTGGTCTGAAGCTTTCTTT.

CDR3 sequence (DNA): TGTGCCAGCAGTGAGGACAGGGGAGGCAATCAGCCCCAGCATTTT. Translation: CASSEDRGGNQPQHF. V usage is TRBV2 and J usage is TRBJ1-5; 9 bases line up with TRBD1. The CDR3 totals 15 residues. From germline, CDR1 is SNHLY and CDR2 FYNNEI. Trimming removed 3 bases from V and 2 bases from J; junction bases left unmatched: 2.

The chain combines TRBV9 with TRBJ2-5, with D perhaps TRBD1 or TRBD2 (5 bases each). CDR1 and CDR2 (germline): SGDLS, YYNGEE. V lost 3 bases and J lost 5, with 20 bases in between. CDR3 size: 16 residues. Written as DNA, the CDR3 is TGTGCCAGCAGCGCCGGGACCAGCCATCGTCCGGAGACCCAGTACTTC. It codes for CASSAGTSHRPETQYF.

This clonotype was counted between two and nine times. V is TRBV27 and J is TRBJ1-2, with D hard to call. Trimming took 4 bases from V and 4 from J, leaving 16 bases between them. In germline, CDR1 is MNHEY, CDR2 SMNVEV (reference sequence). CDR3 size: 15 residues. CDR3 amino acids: CASSSRTGSVYGYTF. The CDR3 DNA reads TGTGCCAGCAGTTCCAGGACGGGGTCGGTCTATGGCTACACCTTC.

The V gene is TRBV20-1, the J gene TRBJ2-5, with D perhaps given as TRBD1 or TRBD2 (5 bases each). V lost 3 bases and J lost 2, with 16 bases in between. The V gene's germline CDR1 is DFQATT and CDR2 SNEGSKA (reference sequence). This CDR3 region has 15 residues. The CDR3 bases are TGCAGTGCTAGCCCCGGGACGGGGCCACAAGAGACCCAGTACTTC. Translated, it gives CSASPGTGPQETQYF.

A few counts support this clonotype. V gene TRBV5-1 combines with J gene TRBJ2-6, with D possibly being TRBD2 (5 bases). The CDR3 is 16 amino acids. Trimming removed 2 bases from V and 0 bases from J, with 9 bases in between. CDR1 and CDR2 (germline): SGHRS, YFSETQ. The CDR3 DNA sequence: TGCGCCAGCAGCTTTTATGAGGGCTCTGGGGCCAACGTCCTGACTTTC. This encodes CASSFYEGSGANVLTF.

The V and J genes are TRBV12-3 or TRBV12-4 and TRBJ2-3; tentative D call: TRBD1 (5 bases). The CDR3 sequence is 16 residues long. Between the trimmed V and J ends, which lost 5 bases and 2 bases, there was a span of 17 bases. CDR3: CASSRAPLGDTDTQYF. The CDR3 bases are TGTGCCAGCAGTAGGGCCCCGCTAGGGGACACAGATACGCAGTATTTT.

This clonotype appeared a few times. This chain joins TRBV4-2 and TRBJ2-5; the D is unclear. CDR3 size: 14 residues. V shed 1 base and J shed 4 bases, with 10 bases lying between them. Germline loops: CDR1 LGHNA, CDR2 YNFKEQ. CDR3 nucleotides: TGTGCCAGCAGCCAAGTTAGGGATCCAGAGACCCAGTACTTC. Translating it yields CASSQVRDPETQYF.

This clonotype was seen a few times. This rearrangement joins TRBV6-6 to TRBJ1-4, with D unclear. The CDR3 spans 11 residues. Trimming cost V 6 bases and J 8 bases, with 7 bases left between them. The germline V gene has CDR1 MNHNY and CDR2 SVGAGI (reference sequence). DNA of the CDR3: TGTGCCAGCAGGGTGGGCGAAAAACTGTTTTTT. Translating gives CASRVGEKLFF.

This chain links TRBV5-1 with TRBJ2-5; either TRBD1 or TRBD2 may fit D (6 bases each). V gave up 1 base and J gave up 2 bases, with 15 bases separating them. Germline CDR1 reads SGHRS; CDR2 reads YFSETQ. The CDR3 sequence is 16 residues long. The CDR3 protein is CASSLRSGGPQETQYF. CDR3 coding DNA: TGCGCCAGCAGCTTGAGAAGTGGGGGGCCTCAAGAGACCCAGTACTTC.

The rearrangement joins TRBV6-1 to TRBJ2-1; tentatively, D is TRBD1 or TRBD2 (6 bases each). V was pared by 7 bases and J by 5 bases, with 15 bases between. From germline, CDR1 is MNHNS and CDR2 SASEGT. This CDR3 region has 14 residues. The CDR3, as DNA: TGTGCCAGCACCCTGTGGGGGGCAAACAATGAGCAGTTCTTC. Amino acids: CASTLWGANNEQFF.

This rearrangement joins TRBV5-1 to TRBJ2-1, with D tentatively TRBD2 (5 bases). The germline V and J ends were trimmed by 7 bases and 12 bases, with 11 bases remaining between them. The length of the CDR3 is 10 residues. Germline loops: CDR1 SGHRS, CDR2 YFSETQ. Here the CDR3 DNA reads TGCGCCAGCCCGGCCGCGGGGCAGTTCTTC. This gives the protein CASPAAGQFF.

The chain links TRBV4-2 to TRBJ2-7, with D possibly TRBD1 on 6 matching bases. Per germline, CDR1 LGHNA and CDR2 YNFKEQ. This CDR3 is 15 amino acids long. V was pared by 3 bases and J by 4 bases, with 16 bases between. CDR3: CASSQATGQIYEQYF. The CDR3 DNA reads TGTGCCAGCAGCCAGGCAACTGGACAGATATACGAGCAGTACTTC.